This T cell receptor beta chain was sequenced for a study of CD8 T cells in Susac syndrome. A single count supports this clonotype. V trimming: 5 bases; J trimming: 6 bases; junction bases outside the gene matches: 9. Germline CDR1 is LNHDA and CDR2 is SQIVND (reference sequence). This CDR3 spans 15 amino acids. RNA amounts of roughly 0.45 to 1 ug underwent reverse transcription with random hexamers. From the immunoSEQ multiplex PCR reads, TCRdb called clonotypes with MiXCR, one entry per CDR3 protein. The sample has 180,000 or so distinct CDR3 sequences; roughly 94% are singletons. The sequence was obtained from a human donor with Susac syndrome. The sequencing sample was made of CD4+ T cells from PBMCs. V usage is TRBV19 and J usage is TRBJ1-5; TRBD1 matches 8 bases. CDR3 residues: CASSGPGGRGQPQHF. In nucleotides, the CDR3 is TGTGCCAGTAGTGGGCCAGGGGGCCGGGGTCAGCCCCAGCATTTT.